The next 28 T cell receptor beta chains were all read from a single sample in a study of blood T cell repertoires in COVID-19. The table came from immunoSEQ multiplex PCR; TCRdb's copy has only in-frame clones and leaves some out. This table holds about 130,000 clones, about 91% found once. Input material: peripheral blood. Source of these receptors: a man between 50 and 59 years old with acute or convalescent COVID-19.

This chain uses TRBV6-5 with TRBJ1-4; D unclear. The CDR3 contains 14 residues. From germline, CDR1 is MNHEY and CDR2 SVGAGI. The V end lost 0 bases, the J end lost 4 bases, and 6 bases lay between the germline ends. The CDR3 DNA sequence: TGTGCCAGCAGTTACTCTAGCAGTAATGAAAAACTGTTTTTT. Protein product: CASSYSSSNEKLFF.

This sequence joins TRBV5-1 and TRBJ2-2; 7 bases line up with TRBD2. Germline V gene lookup returns CDR1 SGHRS and CDR2 YFSETQ. The CDR3 contains 17 residues. V lost 4 bases, J lost 0 bases, and 9 bases stayed unmatched. CDR3 sequence (DNA): TGCGCCAGCAGCGTACCCTCTAGCGGAACGAACACCGGGGAGCTGTTTTTT. Residues: CASSVPSSGTNTGELFF.

The V and J genes are TRBV29-1 and TRBJ1-3; 7 bases align to TRBD1. The J segment lost 0 bases and the V segment lost 6 bases, leaving 2 bases of the junction unmatched. Germline V gives CDR1 SQVTM, CDR2 ANQGSEA. CDR3 length equals 13 residues. The CDR3 spells CSVTGDSGNTIYF. Here the CDR3 DNA reads TGCAGCGTCACAGGGGACTCTGGAAACACCATATATTTT.

The J gene is TRBJ2-1, the V gene TRBV11-2; no definite D call. Deletions cut 5 bases from V and 0 bases from J, with 11 bases between. The V gene's germline CDR1 is SGHAT and CDR2 FQNNGV. The CDR3 consists of 15 residues. CDR3 sequence reads: CASSQPGSSYNEQFF. CDR3 in DNA: TGTGCCAGCAGCCAGCCGGGTAGCTCCTACAATGAGCAGTTCTTC.

This rearrangement joins TRBV5-1 to TRBJ1-1; TRBD1 agrees at 7 bases. Germline CDR1 and CDR2: SGHRS and YFSETQ. Germline trimming cut 4 bases from V and 4 bases from J; bases unmatched to any gene: 4. This CDR3 has 13 amino acids. The CDR3 DNA reads TGCGCCAGCAGCACGACAGGGATCACTGAAGCTTTCTTT. Translation: CASSTTGITEAFF.

The chain employs TRBV12-1 and TRBJ2-2; the table's D call of TRBD2 was not tested on the DNA. TRBV12-1 is listed as a pseudogene. The CDR3 has 18 amino acids. CDR3 loop: CASRNKRGRGKNTGELFF. Written as DNA, the CDR3 is TGTGCCAGCAGAAACAAGCGCGGGAGGGGTAAGAACACCGGGGAGCTGTTTTTT.

The CDR3 coding sequence is TGTGCCAGCAGCATCACGCCGGGACAGGGGGCCGCCGAGCAGTACTTC. Its protein product is CASSITPGQGAAEQYF. The chain recombines TRBV28 with TRBJ2-7; 12 bases align to TRBD1. V trimming: 6 bases; J trimming: 6 bases; junction bases outside the gene matches: 12. CDR1 is MDHEN, CDR2 SYDVKM, per germline. There are 16 residues in the CDR3.

The chain employs TRBV5-1 and TRBJ1-1, with D unclear. Germline V CDR1 and CDR2: SGHRS, YFSETQ. Trimming pared 0 bases from V and 8 bases from J, leaving 11 bases between. This CDR3 comprises 13 residues. CDR3 sequence (DNA): TGCGCCAGCAGCTTGGGGGGAGGACGAGAAGCTTTCTTT. This translates into CASSLGGGREAFF.

The V call is TRBV6-5, the J call TRBJ1-5; tentative D call: TRBD1 (5 bases). V gave up 6 bases and J gave up 9 bases, with 15 bases separating them. The CDR3 is 13 residues long. The germline V gene encodes CDR1 MNHEY and CDR2 SVGAGI. The CDR3 DNA sequence: TGTGCCAGCAGACCAGGGCTGTTAGGGCCCCAGCATTTT. Protein product: CASRPGLLGPQHF.

A single count supports this clone. V is TRBV3-1 (or the pseudogene TRBV3-2) and J is TRBJ2-5; no definite D call. The V gene's germline CDR1 is LGHDT and CDR2 YNNKEL (reference sequence). The CDR3 sequence is 13 residues long. V was shortened by 4 bases and J by 4 bases, with 10 bases between the two germline ends. CDR3: CASSPSATETQYF. CDR3 bases: TGTGCCAGCAGCCCGAGCGCGACAGAGACCCAGTACTTC.

The rearrangement uses TRBV10-3 and TRBJ1-1, with 12 bases fitting TRBD1. CDR1 ENHRY and CDR2 SYGVKD come from the germline V gene. J gave up 4 bases and V 4 bases, and 7 bases lay outside the gene matches. The CDR3 runs 16 residues. The CDR3 region has the DNA TGTGCCATCAGTGCGGGGACAGGGGGCGGGAGCACTGAAGCTTTCTTT. This sequence encodes CAISAGTGGGSTEAFF.

This chain links TRBV6-6 with TRBJ1-6; D may be TRBD1 (6 bases). V shed 4 bases and J shed 10 bases, with 20 bases lying between them. CDR3 length: 16 residues. Germline loops: CDR1 MNHNY, CDR2 SVGAGI (reference sequence). CDR3 residues: CASSSFGQLDTSPLHF. As DNA, the CDR3 is TGTGCCAGCAGTTCCTTCGGACAGCTCGATACGTCACCCCTCCACTTT.

V and J are TRBV19 and TRBJ1-4; TRBD1 is a possible D gene (5 bases). The CDR3 consists of 13 residues. Germline assignment: CDR1 LNHDA and CDR2 SQIVND (reference sequence). V lost 8 bases to trimming and J lost 5 bases, with 12 bases between them. The CDR3 DNA follows: TGTGCCAGTCAGGGTCAGTTCAATGAAAAACTGTTTTTT. Translating it yields CASQGQFNEKLFF.

This chain uses TRBV4-1 with TRBJ1-2, with D hard to call. The CDR3 contains 15 residues. The ends were cut back, 0 bases at V and 4 bases at J, with 12 bases in the middle. In germline, CDR1 is MGHRA, CDR2 YSYEKL. The CDR3 protein is CASSQDPGNFYGYTF. CDR3 DNA sequence: TGCGCCAGCAGCCAAGATCCGGGGAACTTCTATGGCTACACCTTC.

The rearrangement links TRBV20-1 to TRBJ2-1, with 16 bases matching TRBD2. Unmatched junction bases numbered 3, after V lost 3 bases and J lost 7 bases. CDR3 length equals 15 residues. From germline, CDR1 is DFQATT and CDR2 SNEGSKA (reference sequence). The CDR3, as DNA: TGCAGTGCTAGTGCGGGACTAGCGGGAGGGAATGAGCAGTTCTTC. Protein product: CSASAGLAGGNEQFF.

The CDR3 loop reads CASSQGGRAGTEAFF. The DNA of the CDR3 is TGTGCCAGCAGCCAAGGAGGGAGGGCCGGCACTGAAGCTTTCTTT. This chain connects TRBV4-2 to TRBJ1-1; no clear D. The V and J ends lost 1 base and 4 bases respectively, with 13 bases between them. The CDR3 runs to 15 residues. The germline gives CDR1 LGHNA, CDR2 YNFKEQ.

The chain joins TRBV6-5 to TRBJ2-3; tentatively, D is TRBD1 (5 bases). CDR3 length: 13 residues. Germline lookup yields CDR1 MNHEY and CDR2 SVGAGI. The V end was cut by 5 bases, the J end by 6 bases, with 12 bases between. This CDR3 is CASSPQGLDTQYF. The CDR3 DNA reads TGTGCCAGCAGTCCGCAGGGCTTGGATACGCAGTATTTT.

V is TRBV6-5 and J is TRBJ1-3, with TRBD1 matching 7 bases. The V gene end was trimmed by 6 bases and the J gene end by 6 bases; junction bases not matched to a gene: 2. The CDR3 extends over 12 amino acids. CDR1 is MNHEY, CDR2 SVGAGI, per germline. The CDR3 reads CASRQGINTIYF. The DNA for the CDR3 is TGTGCCAGCAGACAGGGGATAAACACCATATATTTT.

CDR3 region: CASSPQGSNEKLFF. For the CDR3, the DNA is TGTGCCAGCAGCCCCCAGGGGTCTAATGAAAAACTGTTTTTT. The V call is TRBV7-9, the J call TRBJ1-4; tentatively, D is TRBD1 (6 bases). The CDR3 runs to 14 residues. Germline loops: CDR1 SEHNR, CDR2 FQNEAQ (reference sequence). V lost 5 bases, J lost 3 bases, and 10 bases lay in between.

This clone occurred a few times. The chain uses TRBV3-1 (or the pseudogene TRBV3-2) and TRBJ2-5, with D unclear. CDR1 and CDR2 (germline): LGHDT, YNNKEL (reference sequence). V was shortened by 4 bases and J by 5 bases, with 14 bases between the two germline ends. The CDR3 has 14 residues. Written as DNA, the CDR3 is TGTGCCAGCAGCCCGCACATTTTCTCTGAGACCCAGTACTTC. It yields the protein CASSPHIFSETQYF.

The chain joins TRBV4-1 to TRBJ2-5, with a weak D call TRBD2 (7 bases). Trimming left V 2 bases short and J 5 bases short, with 15 bases between. The germline V gene encodes CDR1 MGHRA and CDR2 YSYEKL. The CDR3 contains 15 residues. The CDR3 DNA follows: TGCGCCAGCAGCCAACGGGGGGCGGAGATCGAGACCCAGTACTTC. This gives the protein CASSQRGAEIETQYF.

This clone was seen a handful of times. This chain links TRBV4-2 with TRBJ1-2, with 8 bases aligning to TRBD1. Looked up from germline, CDR1 is LGHNA and CDR2 is YNFKEQ. This CDR3 contains 15 residues. V shed 0 bases, J shed 6 bases, and the junction held 6 bases outside the gene matches. The CDR3 DNA follows: TGTGCCAGCAGCCAAGATTCGGGACAGGACGATGGCTACACCTTC. As protein: CASSQDSGQDDGYTF.

This sequence joins TRBV2 and TRBJ1-4, with D unclear. CDR3 length equals 14 residues. CDR1 and CDR2 (germline): SNHLY, FYNNEI. Trimming pared 6 bases from V and 7 bases from J, leaving 15 bases between. In nucleotides, the CDR3 is TGTGCCAGCAGGACCGGGGTAACAGCTGAAAAACTGTTTTTT. Residues: CASRTGVTAEKLFF.

This chain links TRBV7-9 with TRBJ2-5; D is perhaps TRBD2 (6 bases). The CDR3 extends over 14 amino acids. The ends were cut back, 2 bases at V and 8 bases at J, with 15 bases in the middle. Germline V gene data show CDR1 as SEHNR and CDR2 as FQNEAQ (reference sequence). In nucleotides, the CDR3 is TGTGCCAGCAGCTTAAGCGGGTCGGATGAAACCCAGTACTTC. Protein: CASSLSGSDETQYF.

The gene calls are TRBV12-3 or TRBV12-4 and TRBJ1-2, with a weak D call TRBD1 (5 bases). The CDR3 extends over 12 amino acids. Trimming took 7 bases from V and 8 from J, leaving 14 bases between them. The CDR3 spells CASTDSGYGYTF. In nucleotides, the CDR3 is TGTGCCAGCACCGACAGTGGCTACGGCTACACCTTC.

The chain has TRBV21-1 and TRBJ2-7; TRBD2 is the table's D call, not checked against the DNA. TRBV21-1 constitutes a pseudogene. This CDR3 is 14 amino acids long. This CDR3 reads CASSINLGGYEQYF. The CDR3 DNA follows: TGTGCCAGCAGCATTAACCTTGGGGGGTACGAGCAGTACTTC.

The chain carries TRBV20-1 and TRBJ1-6, with 7 bases matching TRBD1. Losses at the gene ends were 3 bases for V and 7 bases for J; bases not matched to a gene: 9. From germline, CDR1 is DFQATT and CDR2 SNEGSKA (reference sequence). The CDR3 is made up of 15 amino acids. CDR3 sequence (DNA): TGCAGTGCTAGTTCACCGGGACAGAGAAATTCACCCCTCCACTTT. This codes for CSASSPGQRNSPLHF.

There are a few counts of this clone. The V gene is TRBV7-2, the J gene TRBJ1-2, with D possibly being TRBD1 (5 bases). Trimming shortened V by 5 bases and J by 4 bases, and 14 bases separated the two germline ends. The CDR3 is made up of 14 amino acids. Germline CDR1 reads SGHTA; CDR2 reads FQGNSA. In DNA form, the CDR3 reads TGTGCCAGCAGCCCCTCGCAGGGAAGCTATGGCTACACCTTC. This translates into CASSPSQGSYGYTF.